This TCR beta chain was identified in a study of molecular identifiers for immune sequencing clone quantification. Whole-study findings and limits: Jurkat TCR RNA spiked in from one cell reportedly remained identifiable amid roughly 940,000 naive cells.

This CDR3 has 15 residues. CDR1 is DFQATT, CDR2 SNEGSKA, per germline (reference sequence). Deletions cut 0 bases from V and 2 bases from J, with 14 bases between. The bulk TCR libraries were made with methods described before and with listed TCR primers. TCRdb redid the calling of the PCR reads with MiXCR, one entry per CDR3 protein. The data show under 800,000 distinct CDR3 sequences, 25% seen once. This clonotype was seen a handful of times. Its antigen is undetermined. The receptor's source is a human donor in good health. Some libraries in this study had Jurkat cell RNA spiked in. Sequencing used naive CD8+ T cells from blood, with Jurkat cell RNA spiked in. The subset: FACS-sorted CD8+CD4-CCR7+CD45RA+ naive T cells. The rearrangement joins TRBV20-1 to TRBJ2-7; a weak D match, TRBD1 (6 bases). CDR3 residues: CSAREGAGAAYEQYF. CDR3 in DNA: TGCAGTGCTAGAGAAGGGGCAGGGGCAGCCTACGAGCAGTACTTC.